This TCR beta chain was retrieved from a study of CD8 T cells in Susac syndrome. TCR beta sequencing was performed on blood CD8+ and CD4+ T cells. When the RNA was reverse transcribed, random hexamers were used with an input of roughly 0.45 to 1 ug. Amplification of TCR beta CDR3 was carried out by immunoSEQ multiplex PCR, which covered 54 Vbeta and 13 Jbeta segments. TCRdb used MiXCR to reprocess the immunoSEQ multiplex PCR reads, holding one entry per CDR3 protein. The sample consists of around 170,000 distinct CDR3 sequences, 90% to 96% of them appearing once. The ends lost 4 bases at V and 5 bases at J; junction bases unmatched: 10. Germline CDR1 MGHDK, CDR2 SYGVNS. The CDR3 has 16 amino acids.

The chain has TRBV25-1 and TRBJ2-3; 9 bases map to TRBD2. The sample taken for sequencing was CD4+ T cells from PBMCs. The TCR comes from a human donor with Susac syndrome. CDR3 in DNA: TGTGCCAGCAGTGCCTCCTTAGCGGGGGTGGGAGATACGCAGTATTTT. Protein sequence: CASSASLAGVGDTQYF. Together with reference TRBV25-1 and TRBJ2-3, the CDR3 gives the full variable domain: EADIYQTPRYLVIGTGKKITLECSQTMGHDKMYWYQQDPGMELHLIHYSYGVNSTEKGDLSSESTVSRIRTEHFPLTLESARPSHTSQYLCASSASLAGVGDTQYFGPGTRLTVL.